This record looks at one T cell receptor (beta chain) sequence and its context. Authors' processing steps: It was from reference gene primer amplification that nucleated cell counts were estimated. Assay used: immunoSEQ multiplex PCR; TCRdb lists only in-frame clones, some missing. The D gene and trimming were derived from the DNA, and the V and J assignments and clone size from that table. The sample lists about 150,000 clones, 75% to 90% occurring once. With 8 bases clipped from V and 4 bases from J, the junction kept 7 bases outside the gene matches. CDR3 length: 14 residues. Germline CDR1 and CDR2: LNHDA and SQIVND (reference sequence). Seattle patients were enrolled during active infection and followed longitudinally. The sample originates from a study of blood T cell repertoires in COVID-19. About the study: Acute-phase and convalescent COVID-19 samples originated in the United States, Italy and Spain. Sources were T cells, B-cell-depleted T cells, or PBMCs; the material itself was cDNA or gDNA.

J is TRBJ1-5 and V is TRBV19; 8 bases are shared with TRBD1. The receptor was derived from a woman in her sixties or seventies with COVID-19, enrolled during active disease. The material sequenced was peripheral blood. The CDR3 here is CASSGQGPNQPQHF. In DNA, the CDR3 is TGTGCCAGTTCCGGACAGGGCCCAAATCAGCCCCAGCATTTT.